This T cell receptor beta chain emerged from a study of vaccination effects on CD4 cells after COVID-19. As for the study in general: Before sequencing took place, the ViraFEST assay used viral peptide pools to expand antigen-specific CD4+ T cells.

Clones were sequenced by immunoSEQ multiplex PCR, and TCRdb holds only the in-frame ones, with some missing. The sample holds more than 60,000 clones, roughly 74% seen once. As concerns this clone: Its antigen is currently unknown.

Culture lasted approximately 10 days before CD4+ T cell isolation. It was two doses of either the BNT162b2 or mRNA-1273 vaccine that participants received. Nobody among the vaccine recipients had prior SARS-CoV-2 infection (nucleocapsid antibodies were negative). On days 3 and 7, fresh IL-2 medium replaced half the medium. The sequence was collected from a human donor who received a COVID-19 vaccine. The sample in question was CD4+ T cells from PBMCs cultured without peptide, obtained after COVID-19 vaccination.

This CDR3 is CASSLINNEQFF. The CDR3 DNA reads as TGTGCCAGCAGCTTAATTAACAATGAGCAGTTCTTC. The gene calls are TRBV7-3 and TRBJ2-1, with unresolved D. The length of the CDR3 is 12 residues. The V gene's germline CDR1 is SGHTA and CDR2 FQGTGA. V was cut by 1 base and J by 5 bases, with 3 bases left in between.